The next 27 T cell receptor beta chains were all read from a single sample in a study of shared clonotypes between healthy human individuals. Using immunoSEQ multiplex PCR, the repertoire was profiled, and TCRdb retains in-frame clones only, with some absent. The repertoire holds some 550,000 clones, roughly 97% seen once, with roughly 0.055% in the top ten. Sequencing was carried out using naive CD4+ T cells sorted from blood. Subset meaning: CD45RA+ positively selected. The receptors shown here come from a woman in her twenties or thirties in good health.

The chain has TRBV27 and TRBJ2-7, with 15 bases fitting TRBD2. The V gene end was trimmed by 6 bases and the J gene end by 6 bases; junction bases not matched to a gene: 6. This CDR3 contains 15 residues. From germline, CDR1 is MNHEY and CDR2 SMNVEV (reference sequence). The CDR3 DNA sequence: TGTGCCAGCAGCCTGGGACTAGCGGGAGGTAGCGAGCAGTACTTC. Amino acid sequence: CASSLGLAGGSEQYF.

The chain is built from TRBV7-9 and TRBJ2-7; 11 nucleotides agree with TRBD2. CDR3 length: 15 residues. The germline gives CDR1 SEHNR, CDR2 FQNEAQ (reference sequence). J was trimmed by 8 bases and V by 5 bases; bases with no gene match: 11. In DNA form, the CDR3 reads TGTGCCAGCAGCCCCCGGACTAGCGGGTACTGGCAGCAGTACTTC. As protein: CASSPRTSGYWQQYF.

The genes are TRBV6-5 and TRBJ2-5; 9 bases map to TRBD1. The DNA end lines up better with TRBJ2-7; the J call may be wrong. This CDR3 contains 15 residues. CDR1 is MNHEY and CDR2 is SVGAGI in the germline V gene. The DNA of the CDR3 is TGTGCCAGCAGTTCCAACGCGGGACAGGGATACGAGCAGTACTTC. Encoded protein: CASSSNAGQGYEQYF.

V is TRBV29-1 and J is TRBJ2-5; tentatively, D is TRBD2 (5 bases). CDR3 length: 13 amino acids. The germline CDR1 and CDR2 sequences are SQVTM and ANQGSEA. The CDR3 loop is CSGGSQRGETQYF. The CDR3 nucleotides are TGCAGTGGTGGGTCTCAACGCGGGGAGACCCAGTACTTC.

The chain employs TRBV28 and TRBJ2-1; D not certain. Trimming stripped 8 bases from V and 2 bases from J, with 10 bases between. The CDR3 contains 13 residues. CDR1 and CDR2 (germline): MDHEN, SYDVKM. The CDR3: CASLNGAYNEQFF. The CDR3 DNA sequence: TGTGCCAGCCTAAACGGAGCCTACAATGAGCAGTTCTTC. Filled out from reference TRBV28 and TRBJ2-1, the complete variable domain reads DVKVTQSSRYLVKRTGEKVFLECVQDMDHENMFWYRQDPGLGLRLIYFSYDVKMKEKGDIPEGYSVSREKKERFSLILESASTNQTSMYLCASLNGAYNEQFFGPGTRLTVL.

A single count supports this clone. This CDR3 reads CASSGTGLTYNEQFF. The DNA of the CDR3 is TGTGCCAGCAGTGGGACAGGGTTGACCTACAATGAGCAGTTCTTC. The chain combines TRBV28 with TRBJ2-1; TRBD1 matches 9 bases. Trimming at V came to 5 bases and at J to 2 bases, leaving 4 bases not matched to a gene. Germline V gene lookup returns CDR1 MDHEN and CDR2 SYDVKM. The length of the CDR3 is 15 residues.

This clone was seen a handful of times. The rearrangement links TRBV28 to TRBJ1-2, with 8 bases that match TRBD1. The V segment lost 3 bases and the J segment 6 bases; nucleotides outside the gene matches: 0. Germline-derived CDR1 and CDR2 are MDHEN and SYDVKM. CDR3 length equals 12 residues. CDR3 amino acids: CASSLTGDGYTF. The CDR3 nucleotides read TGTGCCAGCAGTTTGACAGGGGATGGCTACACCTTC.

V usage is TRBV11-3 and J usage is TRBJ2-7, with D hard to call. CDR3 length: 11 residues. V lost 4 bases to trimming and J lost 2 bases, with 3 bases between them. Germline CDR1 is SGHNT and CDR2 is YENEEA. CDR3 coding DNA: TGTGCCAGCAGCTCCACCTACGAGCAGTACTTC. This gives the protein CASSSTYEQYF.

The rearrangement links TRBV2 to TRBJ2-3, with D unresolved. In germline, CDR1 is SNHLY, CDR2 FYNNEI. Trimming cost V 4 bases and J 4 bases, with 6 bases left between them. The CDR3 covers 12 residues. DNA for the CDR3: TGTGCCAGCAGTGGGGCGTCAGATACGCAGTATTTT. This gives the protein CASSGASDTQYF.

V usage is TRBV10-3 and J usage is TRBJ2-3; D is possibly TRBD1 or TRBD2 (5 bases each). The CDR3 is 15 amino acids. Germline V CDR1 and CDR2: ENHRY, SYGVKD. Trimming cost V 3 bases and J 4 bases, with 14 bases left between them. Written as DNA, the CDR3 is TGTGCCATCAGTGATAAAAGCGGCAGGGCAGATACGCAGTATTTT. Translating gives CAISDKSGRADTQYF.

Details on this clone: In the same sample, other DNA sequences code for this CDR3. The chain recombines TRBV7-9 with TRBJ1-1, with unresolved D. Germline V gene data show CDR1 as SEHNR and CDR2 as FQNEAQ (reference sequence). Trimming removed 2 bases at V and 2 bases at J, with 6 bases between. The CDR3 is 13 amino acids. The CDR3 DNA reads TGTGCCAGCAGCTTATCAGTAAACACTGAAGCTTTCTTT. Protein sequence: CASSLSVNTEAFF.

The rearrangement links TRBV6-1 to TRBJ1-5; 10 nucleotides match TRBD1. Germline CDR1 and CDR2: MNHNS and SASEGT. The CDR3 extends over 13 amino acids. J was trimmed by 7 bases and V by 8 bases; bases with no gene match: 5. The CDR3 spells CASVTGGGQPQHF. The CDR3 DNA reads TGTGCCAGCGTGACAGGGGGCGGGCAGCCCCAGCATTTT.

The J gene is TRBJ1-5, the V gene TRBV19; D may be TRBD1 (5 bases). The germline gives CDR1 LNHDA, CDR2 SQIVND (reference sequence). The CDR3 totals 14 residues. V was pared by 4 bases and J by 10 bases, with 17 bases between. CDR3 amino acids: CASSSGTLNRPQHF. The CDR3 DNA follows: TGTGCCAGTAGTAGCGGGACGTTGAATCGACCCCAGCATTTT.

Concerning this clone: At one end, the junction sequence differs from germline, possibly due to a read error. The V gene is TRBV9, the J gene TRBJ1-2; D is undetermined. Germline-derived CDR1 and CDR2 are SGDLS and YYNGEE. The CDR3 spans 13 residues. The CDR3 bases are TGTGCCAGCAGAGTAGACGGACGCTATGGCTACACCTTC. Residues: CASRVDGRYGYTF. The variable domain in full, completed from reference TRBV9 and TRBJ1-2, reads DSGVTQTPKHLITATGQRVTLRCSPRSGDLSVYWYQQSLDQGLQFLIQYYNGEERAKGNILERFSAQQFPDLHSELNLSSLELGDSALYFCASRVDGRYGYTFGSGTRLTVV.

The J gene is TRBJ2-2, the V gene TRBV5-1, with unresolved D. V was pared by 4 bases and J by 5 bases, with 9 bases between. CDR3 length: 13 amino acids. Looked up from germline, CDR1 is SGHRS and CDR2 is YFSETQ. The CDR3 DNA reads TGCGCCAGCAGCCCGACCGGGACCGGGGAGCTGTTTTTT. It encodes CASSPTGTGELFF. Full variable domain (outside the CDR3, taken from reference TRBV5-1 and TRBJ2-2): KAGVTQTPRYLIKTRGQQVTLSCSPISGHRSVSWYQQTPGQGLQFLFEYFSETQRNKGNFPGRFSGRQFSNSRSEMNVSTLELGDSALYLCASSPTGTGELFFGEGSRLTVL.

The rearrangement uses TRBV11-3 and TRBJ2-5; D unclear. The CDR3 contains 13 residues. V was clipped by 3 bases and J by 2 bases, with 7 bases between them. CDR1 and CDR2 from the germline V gene are SGHNT and YENEEA. In DNA, the CDR3 is TGTGCCAGCAGCTTTGGGCAGCAAGAGACCCAGTACTTC. It codes for CASSFGQQETQYF.

The rearrangement links TRBV2 to TRBJ2-1; maybe TRBD2 (6 bases). V lost 5 bases to trimming and J lost 7 bases, with 15 bases between them. CDR1 and CDR2 (germline): SNHLY, FYNNEI. The CDR3 sequence is 14 residues long. CDR3 residues: CASSLREFGNEQFF. In nucleotides, the CDR3 is TGTGCCAGCAGTCTCCGGGAGTTCGGGAATGAGCAGTTCTTC.

The chain combines TRBV18 with TRBJ2-3, with D unresolved. V lost 2 bases to trimming and J lost 2 bases, with 11 bases between them. The CDR3 has 15 amino acids. Germline V gene lookup returns CDR1 KGHSH and CDR2 LQKENI. The CDR3 spells CASSPGLEYTDTQYF. The CDR3 DNA sequence: TGTGCCAGCTCACCAGGTTTAGAGTACACAGATACGCAGTATTTT.

The chain joins TRBV5-1 to TRBJ2-5; 7 nucleotides align to TRBD1. Germline assignment: CDR1 SGHRS and CDR2 YFSETQ. There are 16 residues in the CDR3. J gave up 7 bases and V 4 bases, and 16 bases lay outside the gene matches. This CDR3 is CASSHTPPTTGLTQYF. The DNA for the CDR3 is TGCGCCAGCAGCCATACACCCCCGACGACAGGGTTGACCCAGTACTTC.

The chain has TRBV7-9 and TRBJ1-2, with TRBD1 identical over 11 bases. Germline V gene sequence: CDR1 SEHNR, CDR2 FQNEAQ (reference sequence). J gave up 4 bases and V 3 bases, and 1 base lay outside the gene matches. The length of the CDR3 is 14 residues. The CDR3 loop reads CASSFGQGAYGYTF. The CDR3 nucleotides are TGTGCCAGCAGCTTTGGACAGGGGGCCTATGGCTACACCTTC.

The chain links TRBV11-2 to TRBJ2-1, with unresolved D. The length of the CDR3 is 16 residues. CDR1 SGHAT and CDR2 FQNNGV come from the germline V gene. The V gene lost 5 bases and the J gene lost 10 bases, with 24 bases spanning the gap. The CDR3 DNA reads TGTGCCAGCAGCAGACCTCTCAGGAAATCATCACGCGAGCAGTTCTTC. Translation: CASSRPLRKSSREQFF.

The J gene is TRBJ2-5, the V gene TRBV13, with a possible D match to TRBD1 (8 bases). The CDR3 covers 14 residues. The germline V gene encodes CDR1 PRHDT and CDR2 FYEKMQ (reference sequence). V lost 5 bases and J lost 5, with 15 bases in between. The CDR3 loop reads CASSTTGGGETQYF. CDR3 nucleotide sequence: TGTGCCAGCAGCACCACAGGGGGGGGCGAGACCCAGTACTTC.

This sequence joins TRBV4-1 and TRBJ1-1; D remains unclear. CDR3 length: 12 amino acids. V was cut by 0 bases and J by 8 bases, with 7 bases left in between. In germline, CDR1 is MGHRA, CDR2 YSYEKL. This chain's CDR3 is CASSQDEEEAFF. CDR3 nucleotide sequence: TGCGCCAGCAGCCAAGATGAGGAGGAAGCTTTCTTT.

CDR3 nucleotide sequence: TGTGCCAGCAGTTTACTAGCGGGAGGCCGTGAGCAGTTCTTC. It yields the protein CASSLLAGGREQFF. V and J are TRBV28 and TRBJ2-1; 11 nucleotides agree with TRBD2. From germline, CDR1 is MDHEN and CDR2 SYDVKM. CDR3 length equals 14 residues. Trimming removed 2 bases from V and 9 bases from J; junction bases left unmatched: 3.

This chain uses TRBV5-1 with TRBJ2-3; 7 positions agree with TRBD2. Germline V gene lookup returns CDR1 SGHRS and CDR2 YFSETQ. The junction had 4 bases not matched to a gene; V was cut back by 2 bases and J by 4 bases. The CDR3 extends over 14 amino acids. CDR3 residues: CASSFSSGADTQYF. As DNA, the CDR3 is TGCGCCAGCAGCTTTTCTAGCGGAGCAGATACGCAGTATTTT. The full variable domain, in which reference TRBV5-1 and TRBJ2-3 provide the parts outside the CDR3, is KAGVTQTPRYLIKTRGQQVTLSCSPISGHRSVSWYQQTPGQGLQFLFEYFSETQRNKGNFPGRFSGRQFSNSRSEMNVSTLELGDSALYLCASSFSSGADTQYFGPGTRLTVL.

This clone came up once. V and J are TRBV12-2 and TRBJ2-1; the D call in the table, TRBD2, was not verified against the DNA. TRBV12-2 is given as a pseudogene. CDR3 length equals 15 residues. CDR3 in DNA: TGTGCAAGTCGCTTTCGTCTAGCGGGGTACAATGAGCAGTTCTTC. As protein: CASRFRLAGYNEQFF.

For this clone: At the DNA level, this CDR3 is encoded by other sequences in the same sample as well. This rearrangement joins TRBV10-3 to TRBJ2-7; TRBD1 matches 10 bases. CDR1 is ENHRY and CDR2 is SYGVKD in the germline V gene. The CDR3 loop spans 15 amino acids. The junction had 5 bases not matched to a gene; V was cut back by 2 bases and J by 4 bases. CDR3 nucleotides: TGTGCCATCAGTGAGCGGGACAGGGGAACGTACGAGCAGTACTTC. The encoded protein is CAISERDRGTYEQYF.